This record concerns one T cell receptor beta chain sequence. The target antigen is unknown. The sample comes from a study of shared clonotypes between healthy human individuals. For the study at large: Researchers assigned three CD4 naive, three CD4 memory, two CD8 naive and one CD8 memory plate to each donor.

Assay: immunoSEQ multiplex PCR; the TCRdb copy retains only in-frame clones and omits some. Among roughly 2.4 million clones listed, 95% were seen once. The V and J ends lost 7 bases and 4 bases respectively, with 18 bases between them. This CDR3 region has 15 residues. Germline CDR1 and CDR2: MDHEN and SYDVKM. General observations from the study: Sorted-subset samples were not fully sequenced, rarefaction indicated.

This clonotype was sampled from a man between 18 and 29 years old in good health. The source material was naive CD4+ T cells sorted from blood. Stated subset: CD45RA+ positively selected. This chain connects TRBV28 to TRBJ2-3, with D possibly being TRBD1 (6 bases). CDR3 protein: CASTKPETGPDTQYF. The CDR3 DNA is TGTGCCAGCACCAAACCCGAGACAGGACCAGATACGCAGTATTTT.